This T cell receptor beta chain was profiled in a study of cytomegalovirus exposure and HLA in healthy donors. Overall study findings and caveats: In a later analysis, a missense DCLRE1C variant was linked to TCR beta V- and J-gene trimming. Confirmation in vitro established that three CMV-associated chains were specific for CMV antigens.

On this clone itself: Its antigen is undetermined.

After removal of 4 bases from V and 2 bases from J, the junction contained 0 bases not matched to a gene. The germline gives CDR1 SGHNT, CDR2 YYREEE (reference sequence). The CDR3 has 14 amino acids. The PCR made use of 60 Vbeta and 13 Jbeta primers. Measured with immunoSEQ multiplex PCR; TCRdb has only the in-frame clones, and not every one. This sample contains 130,000 to 150,000 clones. The donors (healthy individuals) were bone marrow donors. The sample taken for sequencing was PBMCs. The chain combines TRBV5-4 with TRBJ2-6; TRBD1 agrees at 7 bases. This clonotype was obtained from a woman aged 45-65 years in good health and CMV-seronegative. CDR3 in amino acids: CASSQGAGANVLTF. CDR3 sequence (DNA): TGTGCCAGCAGCCAGGGGGCTGGGGCCAACGTCCTGACTTTC.